This T cell receptor beta chain comes out of a study of CD8+ T cells in alopecia areata. The authors extracted RNA and reverse transcribed it into cDNA as the sequencing template. Using immunoSEQ multiplex PCR, the repertoire was profiled, and TCRdb retains in-frame clones only, with some absent. The data show some 170,000 clones, 67% seen once. The CDR3 consists of 15 residues. CDR1 is SGHRS, CDR2 YFSETQ, per germline. The trim removed 4 bases at V and 4 bases at J, leaving 8 bases unmatched. The source material was CD8+ T cells sorted from blood, sampled at week 0. This sequence was found in a human donor with alopecia areata. The J gene is TRBJ1-2, the V gene TRBV5-1; 9 nucleotides align to TRBD1. Here the CDR3 reads CASSPPPGQGYGYTF. CDR3 bases: TGCGCCAGCAGCCCACCGCCGGGACAGGGCTATGGCTACACCTTC. Supplemented by reference TRBV5-1 and TRBJ1-2, the full variable domain reads KAGVTQTPRYLIKTRGQQVTLSCSPISGHRSVSWYQQTPGQGLQFLFEYFSETQRNKGNFPGRFSGRQFSNSRSEMNVSTLELGDSALYLCASSPPPGQGYGYTFGSGTRLTVV.